A single sample is the source of the 16 T cell receptor beta chains below, sequenced in a study of T-cell memory formation after mild COVID-19. TCRdb re-analysed the 5' RACE reads in MiXCR, keeping a single row per CDR3 protein. The table has around 420,000 distinct CDR3 sequences, 24% seen once. Material: PBMCs or a T cell subset sorted from them (not recorded which). The receptors stem from an adult woman who had mild COVID-19 (a few samples of this study predate the infection). Cell type and time point are not known.

V is TRBV12-3 or TRBV12-4 and J is TRBJ2-3; no clear D. The V end lost 5 bases, the J end lost 4 bases, and 4 bases lay between the germline ends. The CDR3 extends over 11 amino acids. CDR3 residues: CASSGPDTQYF. The CDR3 nucleotides read TGTGCCAGCAGTGGGCCAGATACGCAGTATTTT.

This clonotype was counted between two and nine times. V is TRBV7-9 and J is TRBJ2-1; D tentatively fits TRBD1 or TRBD2 (6 bases each). Trimming stripped 5 bases from V and 0 bases from J, with 8 bases between. Germline loops: CDR1 SEHNR, CDR2 FQNEAQ (reference sequence). The CDR3 spans 14 residues. CDR3 protein: CASSEGGSYNEQFF. CDR3 nucleotides: TGTGCCAGCAGCGAGGGGGGCTCCTACAATGAGCAGTTCTTC.

The chain combines TRBV7-2 with TRBJ2-2; no reliable D call. This CDR3 has 15 residues. CDR1 and CDR2 from the germline V gene are SGHTA and FQGNSA. Between the trimmed V and J ends, which lost 2 bases and 3 bases, there was a span of 10 bases. Here the CDR3 reads CASSLIAYDTGELFF. As DNA, the CDR3 is TGTGCCAGCAGCTTAATAGCTTATGACACCGGGGAGCTGTTTTTT.

This clonotype has a handful of counts. The chain combines TRBV19 with TRBJ2-5; D call uncertain. The germline V and J ends were trimmed by 9 bases and 7 bases, with 12 bases remaining between them. The germline gives CDR1 LNHDA, CDR2 SQIVND (reference sequence). The CDR3 is 11 amino acids. The CDR3 DNA reads as TGTGCCAGCCAGATGAAGGGGACCCAGTACTTC. Protein: CASQMKGTQYF.

This chain connects TRBV18 to TRBJ2-6; unclear D gene. V lost 6 bases and J lost 2, with 14 bases in between. Looked up from germline, CDR1 is KGHSH and CDR2 is LQKENI. The CDR3 runs to 16 residues. The CDR3: CASSLTQTAGANVLTF. CDR3 in DNA: TGTGCCAGCTCGCTGACTCAAACCGCTGGGGCCAACGTCCTGACTTTC. The variable domain in full, with the rest retrieved from reference TRBV18 and TRBJ2-6, is NAGVMQNPRHLVRRRGQEARLRCSPMKGHSHVYWYRQLPEEGLKFMVYLQKENIIDESGMPKERFSAEFPKEGPSILRIQQVVRGDSAAYFCASSLTQTAGANVLTFGAGSRLTVL.

The J gene is TRBJ2-1, the V gene TRBV20-1; 10 bases map to TRBD2. Germline values: CDR1 DFQATT, CDR2 SNEGSKA (reference sequence). This CDR3 comprises 14 residues. V lost 3 bases and J lost 9; bases outside the gene matches: 8. CDR3 nucleotide sequence: TGCAGTGCTAGTGCTAGCGGGAGATTCATTGAGCAGTTCTTC. As protein: CSASASGRFIEQFF.

This clonotype was seen a handful of times. The rearrangement links TRBV12-3 or TRBV12-4 to TRBJ2-7; the D gene could be TRBD1 or TRBD2 (5 bases each). The CDR3 totals 14 residues. Between the trimmed V and J ends, which lost 5 bases and 2 bases, there was a span of 13 bases. CDR3 coding DNA: TGTGCCAGCAGTCCCCGGGACGGCACCTACGAGCAGTACTTC. Translation gives CASSPRDGTYEQYF.

The V gene is TRBV4-1, the J gene TRBJ1-5; D is perhaps TRBD1 (5 bases). The CDR3 consists of 17 residues. Trimming stripped 1 base from V and 4 bases from J, with 17 bases between. Per the germline V gene, CDR1 is MGHRA and CDR2 is YSYEKL. The CDR3 region has the DNA TGCGCCAGCAGCCAAGGGGGGGGACCGGTACCGAATCAGCCCCAGCATTTT. As protein: CASSQGGGPVPNQPQHF.

This chain joins TRBV11-2 and TRBJ1-2; tentative D call: TRBD1 (5 bases). The CDR3 sequence is 16 residues long. Deletions cut 4 bases from V and 4 bases from J, with 19 bases between. The V gene's germline CDR1 is SGHAT and CDR2 FQNNGV. The CDR3 region has the DNA TGTGCCAGCAGCTCCCTCCGGGGCCCGAGTATCTATGGCTACACCTTC. This gives the protein CASSSLRGPSIYGYTF.

V is TRBV29-1 and J is TRBJ2-1; possible D gene TRBD1, 7 bases. V was shortened by 3 bases and J by 4 bases, with 25 bases between the two germline ends. CDR1 SQVTM and CDR2 ANQGSEA come from the germline V gene. The CDR3 extends over 18 amino acids. CDR3 coding DNA: TGCAGCGTTGAGAGTATGAAGGGGGCAGCCGGGGGATACAATGAGCAGTTCTTC. It is translated as CSVESMKGAAGGYNEQFF.

This clonotype was recorded a few times. V gene TRBV30 combines with J gene TRBJ2-7; 7 bases match TRBD1. V trimming: 0 bases; J trimming: 1 base; junction bases outside the gene matches: 6. Per the germline V gene, CDR1 is GTSNPN and CDR2 is SVGIG (reference sequence). The CDR3 contains 15 residues. This CDR3 is CAWSVRGGLSYEQYF. In DNA form, the CDR3 reads TGTGCCTGGAGTGTACGAGGGGGCTTATCCTACGAGCAGTACTTC.

The rearrangement joins TRBV7-6 to TRBJ2-5; D remains unclear. The CDR3 loop spans 13 amino acids. V was trimmed by 3 bases and J by 4 bases, leaving 9 bases between them. Germline V lookup: CDR1 SGHVS, CDR2 FNYEAQ. The CDR3: CASSFQYRETQYF. DNA of the CDR3: TGTGCCAGCAGCTTCCAGTATAGAGAGACCCAGTACTTC.

The chain combines TRBV6-5 with TRBJ2-2, with D perhaps being TRBD1 or TRBD2 (5 bases each). CDR1 is MNHEY and CDR2 is SVGAGI in the germline V gene. V lost 2 bases and J 3 bases, leaving 16 bases between the germline ends. The CDR3 totals 17 residues. The CDR3 reads CASSYPLNRGHTGELFF. The CDR3 bases are TGTGCCAGCAGTTACCCGTTGAACCGGGGCCACACCGGGGAGCTGTTTTTT.

The chain is built from TRBV18 and TRBJ1-5; TRBD1 might be the D (5 bases). The CDR3 is 14 amino acids. The V end was cut by 8 bases, the J end by 1 base, with 12 bases between. CDR1 is KGHSH, CDR2 LQKENI, per germline. CDR3 residues: CASQGGDSNQPQHF. The CDR3 DNA sequence: TGTGCCAGCCAAGGAGGGGACAGCAATCAGCCCCAGCATTTT.

The J gene is TRBJ2-6, the V gene TRBV7-8; no firm D call. The CDR3 loop spans 18 amino acids. Trimming shortened V by 5 bases and J by 0 bases, and 17 bases separated the two germline ends. The germline gives CDR1 SGHVS, CDR2 FQNEAQ. CDR3 coding DNA: TGTGCCAGCAGCCCTCTCGCCGGAGCTCACTCTGGGGCCAACGTCCTGACTTTC. This gives the protein CASSPLAGAHSGANVLTF.

This chain links TRBV12-3 or TRBV12-4 with TRBJ2-3; 10 bases match TRBD1. This CDR3 is built from 16 residues. The V gene end was trimmed by 6 bases and the J gene end by 6 bases; junction bases not matched to a gene: 12. The CDR3 DNA sequence: TGTGCCAGCAGAGCCGGGACAGGGGTGGGTTTGGATACGCAGTATTTT. Translated: CASRAGTGVGLDTQYF.